This TCR beta chain stems from a study of blood T cell repertoires in COVID-19. TCRdb's table, derived via immunoSEQ multiplex PCR, lists solely in-frame clones and lacks some. The sample consists of 200,000 to 250,000 clones, 82% of them appearing once. V dropped 1 base and J dropped 0 bases, with 13 bases sitting between them. The CDR3 spans 17 residues. CDR1 and CDR2 (germline): MNHNS, SASEGT. The rearrangement joins TRBV6-1 to TRBJ2-1; D is undetermined. The sample comprised peripheral blood. This clonotype was sampled from a woman older than 75 with acute or convalescent COVID-19. The CDR3 DNA sequence: TGTGCCAGCAGTGAAGGCGAAACCGAGGTCTCCTACAATGAGCAGTTCTTC. This sequence encodes CASSEGETEVSYNEQFF.